This T cell receptor beta chain was recovered during a study of control samples from healthy donors and cancer patients. Germline CDR1 reads LNHDA; CDR2 reads SQIVND (reference sequence). The ends were cut back, 7 bases at V and 7 bases at J, with 19 bases in the middle. The CDR3 runs to 14 residues. Sequencing used immunoSEQ multiplex PCR; TCRdb keeps in-frame clones, though not all of them. Counted here are about 98,000 clones, around 80% occurring once; the ten biggest clones make up 1.5% to 2.5%. Source material: blood. The rearrangement joins TRBV19 to TRBJ1-2; unclear D gene. The source is a man between 60 and 70 years old in good health. CDR3 in DNA: TGTGCCAGTACCCCGCGGGCGGCAGGAGTTGGCTACACCTTC. Protein: CASTPRAAGVGYTF.